The clone carrying this T cell receptor beta chain was counted a single time. The table came from immunoSEQ multiplex PCR; TCRdb's copy has only in-frame clones and leaves some out. The data contain some 300,000 clones, roughly 91% of them seen just once; the ten biggest clones take up less than 3.5%. The V and J ends lost 1 base and 4 bases respectively, with 14 bases between them. CDR1 is SGHRS and CDR2 is YFSETQ in the germline V gene. The CDR3 consists of 15 residues. These data originate in a study of blood T cell repertoires in COVID-19. This TCR came from a woman between 50 and 59 years old who had been exposed to COVID-19. V gene TRBV5-1 combines with J gene TRBJ2-5; D might be TRBD2 (5 bases). The sequencing sample was made of PBMCs or T cells enriched from blood (not recorded which). The CDR3 nucleotides are TGCGCCAGCAGCTTGATGAACGGGGTGGGAGAGACCCAGTACTTC. Amino acids: CASSLMNGVGETQYF.